Listed below are T cell receptor beta chains from one sample, sequenced in a study of blood T cells in healthy people across ages. A single record per CDR3 protein comes from TCRdb applying MiXCR to the 5' RACE reads. The sample includes about 720,000 distinct CDR3 sequences, 22% of them seen just once. The sequenced material came from blood. All receptors derive from a man aged 70 or older in good health. Both conserved end residues are part of each CDR3. The D gene is left open where the match is weak. Clone size is given for some rows only: seen once, a few or many times, or a class if the clone is expanded.

V	size	length	J	D	CDR3	DNA
TRBV2	few	14	TRBJ2-4	NA	CASASQSAKNIQYF	TGTGCCAGCGCCTCCCAGAGTGCCAAAAACATTCAGTACTTC
TRBV21-1	once	17	TRBJ1-5	NA	CASSKVAGGAPNQPQHF	NA
TRBV7-8	few	14	TRBJ1-6	NA	CASSLAPSASPLHF	TGTGCCAGCAGCTTAGCGCCTTCGGCTTCACCCCTCCACTTT
TRBV29-1	NA	14	TRBJ2-4	TRBD2	CSARTSLAKNIQYF	TGCAGCGCCCGGACTAGCCTAGCCAAAAACATTCAGTACTTC
TRBV3-1	few	15	TRBJ1-1	TRBD1	CASSRQGPLNTEAFF	TGTGCCAGCAGTAGACAGGGTCCCCTAAACACTGAAGCTTTCTTT
TRBV5-1	many	14	TRBJ2-3	NA	CASSLEPGTDTQYF	TGCGCCAGCAGCTTGGAGCCCGGCACAGATACGCAGTATTTT
TRBV10-3	NA	17	TRBJ2-1	TRBD2	CAISEKGTSGRMNEQFF	TGTGCCATCAGTGAAAAGGGGACTAGCGGGAGAATGAATGAGCAGTTCTTC
TRBV10-2	few	14	TRBJ1-2	TRBD1	CASIPGGPFSGYTF	TGCGCCAGCATTCCAGGGGGACCCTTCTCTGGCTACACCTTC
TRBV10-1	NA	13	TRBJ2-7	NA	CASSESSGYEQYF	TGCGCCAGCAGTGAGTCATCGGGGTACGAGCAGTACTTC
TRBV29-1	NA	16	TRBJ1-5	TRBD1	CSVLETGGSPNQPQHF	TGCAGCGTTCTCGAGACAGGGGGGTCTCCCAATCAGCCCCAGCATTTT
TRBV4-1	NA	16	TRBJ2-2	TRBD2	CASSHAAGVGSGELFF	TGCGCCAGCAGCCATGCTGCGGGAGTGGGGTCCGGGGAGCTGTTTTTT
TRBV12-3/TRBV12-4	few	13	TRBJ2-7	NA	CASRSSGFYEQYF	TGTGCCAGCCGATCTTCGGGGTTCTACGAGCAGTACTTC
TRBV12-3/TRBV12-4	NA	15	TRBJ2-3	TRBD2	CASSSGRRGADAQYF	TGTGCCAGCAGTTCTGGCAGGCGGGGGGCAGATGCGCAGTATTTT
TRBV28	NA	15	TRBJ2-5	TRBD1	CASSRLDRGPETQYF	TGTGCCAGCAGCCGACTGGACAGGGGCCCAGAGACCCAGTACTTC
TRBV5-1	NA	15	TRBJ2-5	TRBD2	CASSSIAGGIETQYF	TGCGCCAGCAGCTCCATAGCGGGTGGTATAGAGACCCAGTACTTC
TRBV6-2/TRBV6-3	many	12	TRBJ1-2	NA	CASRGTAYGYTF	TGTGCCAGCAGGGGGACGGCCTATGGCTACACCTTC
TRBV10-2	few	15	TRBJ1-2	NA	CASSESGIGTGGYTF	TGCGCCAGCAGTGAGTCTGGAATAGGGACTGGTGGCTACACCTTC
TRBV11-2	few	15	TRBJ1-1	NA	CASSLAGRGHTEAFF	TGTGCCAGCAGCTTAGCCGGGAGAGGGCACACTGAAGCTTTCTTT
TRBV7-9	many	12	TRBJ2-1	NA	CASSLMTNEQFF	TGTGCCAGCAGCTTAATGACCAATGAGCAGTTCTTC
TRBV27	NA	13	TRBJ2-1	TRBD1	CAGSFNRGGEQFF	TGTGCCGGCAGTTTTAACAGGGGTGGTGAGCAGTTCTTC
TRBV12-3/TRBV12-4	NA	14	TRBJ1-4	NA	CASSLSAGNEKLFF	TGTGCCAGCAGTTTGAGTGCGGGGAATGAAAAACTGTTTTTT
TRBV9	few	16	TRBJ2-7	TRBD2	CASSVGPAGRPGEQYF	TGTGCCAGCAGCGTAGGTCCAGCGGGGAGACCAGGCGAGCAGTACTTC
TRBV9	NA	13	TRBJ1-2	NA	CASSVEGKSGYTF	TGTGCCAGCAGCGTAGAAGGGAAGTCTGGCTACACCTTC
TRBV10-3	NA	15	TRBJ2-3	NA	CAISDARASTDTQYF	TGTGCCATCAGTGACGCGCGGGCAAGCACAGATACGCAGTATTTT
TRBV2	many	15	TRBJ2-1	NA	CASNSGQTSYNEQFF	TGTGCCAGCAACTCGGGACAAACCTCCTACAATGAGCAGTTCTTC
TRBV20-1	NA	13	TRBJ2-1	NA	CSAQSGPYNEQFF	TGCAGTGCTCAAAGCGGTCCCTACAATGAGCAGTTCTTC
TRBV5-1	few	17	TRBJ1-4	TRBD1	CASSLRDRGQSNEKLFF	TGCGCCAGCAGCTTGAGGGACAGGGGGCAGTCTAATGAAAAACTGTTTTTT
TRBV5-1	NA	16	TRBJ1-2	TRBD1	CASSHETGGRNYGYTF	TGCGCCAGCAGCCATGAGACAGGGGGACGTAACTATGGCTACACCTTC
TRBV6-1	NA	17	TRBJ1-5	NA	CASSGPHSGRANQPQHF	TGTGCCAGCAGTGGACCGCATAGCGGACGGGCCAATCAGCCCCAGCATTTT
TRBV5-1	NA	15	TRBJ1-1	NA	CASSSRQVMNTEAFF	TGCGCCAGCAGCTCGCGACAGGTTATGAACACTGAAGCTTTCTTT
TRBV3-1	NA	14	TRBJ2-7	TRBD2	CASRSGGGSYEQYF	TGTGCCAGCAGGAGTGGCGGGGGGTCCTACGAGCAGTACTTC
TRBV2	once	14	TRBJ1-1	NA	CASSGEGLNTEAFF	TGTGCCAGCAGTGGGGAGGGCCTGAACACTGAAGCTTTCTTT
TRBV6-5	NA	15	TRBJ1-5	NA	CASRTDGYSNQPQHF	TGTGCCAGCAGGACGGACGGTTATAGCAATCAGCCCCAGCATTTT
TRBV5-1	NA	13	TRBJ2-5	TRBD1	CASSTDRAETQYF	TGCGCCAGCAGCACGGACAGGGCTGAGACCCAGTACTTC
TRBV29-1	many	12	TRBJ2-1	NA	CSVQESIKGQFF	TGCAGCGTCCAAGAGAGTATAAAGGGCCAGTTCTTC
TRBV6-1	few	17	TRBJ1-4	TRBD1	CASSIRRTGGAGEKLFF	TGTGCCAGCAGCATCCGCCGGACAGGGGGCGCTGGGGAAAAACTGTTTTTT
TRBV7-6	NA	14	TRBJ2-7	NA	CASSFGRGHYEQYF	TGTGCCAGCAGCTTCGGCAGGGGTCATTACGAGCAGTACTTC
TRBV6-5	NA	13	TRBJ2-5	TRBD1	CASSLTGPKTQYF	TGTGCCAGCAGTTTGACAGGGCCCAAGACCCAGTACTTC
TRBV7-2	few	16	TRBJ1-5	NA	CASSLSEDPRTDTQHF	TGTGCCAGCAGCTTATCAGAAGACCCTCGCACAGATACGCAGCATTTT
TRBV7-2	NA	15	TRBJ2-3	NA	CASSFRLGPSDTQYF	TGTGCCAGCAGCTTCCGACTAGGGCCTTCGGATACGCAGTATTTT
TRBV24-1	NA	15	TRBJ2-1	NA	CATGSHSSSYNEQFF	TGTGCCACCGGGAGCCACAGTAGCTCCTACAATGAGCAGTTCTTC
TRBV7-2	NA	15	TRBJ2-5	TRBD2	CASSLESSGQETQYF	TGTGCCAGCAGCTTAGAGTCTAGCGGCCAAGAGACCCAGTACTTC
TRBV14	NA	19	TRBJ1-4	TRBD1	CASSQDARGQDATNEKLFF	TGTGCCAGCAGCCAAGACGCCCGAGGACAGGACGCAACTAATGAAAAACTGTTTTTT
TRBV28	few	16	TRBJ2-1	TRBD1	CASSLQGVSSYNEQFF	TGTGCCAGCAGTTTGCAGGGGGTGAGCTCCTACAATGAGCAGTTCTTC
TRBV20-1	NA	16	TRBJ2-3	TRBD2	CSAYRLAGGSTDTQYF	TGCAGTGCTTACCGACTAGCGGGGGGTTCCACAGATACGCAGTATTTT
TRBV18	NA	17	TRBJ2-1	TRBD2	CASSPALLGLAGTEQFF	TGTGCCAGCTCACCTGCTCTACTGGGACTAGCGGGGACTGAGCAGTTCTTC
TRBV12-3/TRBV12-4	few	13	TRBJ1-1	NA	CASSFVINTEAFF	TGTGCCAGCAGTTTCGTTATAAACACTGAAGCTTTCTTT
TRBV5-1	few	18	TRBJ2-1	NA	CASSLALQGPNGKNEQFF	TGCGCCAGCAGCTTGGCCTTGCAGGGACCTAACGGGAAGAATGAGCAGTTCTTC
TRBV6-6	many	15	TRBJ2-7	TRBD1	CASKSSGTGFYEQYF	TGTGCCAGCAAATCCTCCGGGACAGGGTTCTACGAGCAGTACTTC
TRBV5-1	NA	15	TRBJ1-1	NA	CASSARQVVNTEAFF	TGCGCCAGCAGCGCCCGACAGGTAGTGAACACTGAAGCTTTCTTT
TRBV29-1	NA	13	TRBJ1-5	NA	CSVASANNQPQHF	TGCAGCGTTGCTTCAGCAAACAATCAGCCCCAGCATTTT
TRBV27	NA	12	TRBJ1-1	TRBD1	CASGQQGAGAFF	TGTGCCAGCGGCCAACAGGGGGCTGGAGCTTTCTTT
TRBV5-1	NA	16	TRBJ2-3	TRBD2	CASSLRPSGGADTQYF	TGCGCCAGCAGCTTGAGGCCTAGCGGGGGGGCAGATACGCAGTATTTT
TRBV12-5	many	15	TRBJ2-3	TRBD2	CASGPPGTSGDTQYF	TGTGCTAGTGGTCCGCCCGGGACTAGCGGAGATACGCAGTATTTT
TRBV5-1	NA	13	TRBJ1-2	NA	CASSWGGAYGYTF	TGCGCCAGCAGCTGGGGGGGTGCCTATGGCTACACCTTC